The 2 T cell receptor beta chains below were found in one sample sequenced in a study of shared clonotypes between healthy human individuals. Measured with immunoSEQ multiplex PCR; TCRdb has only the in-frame clones, and not every one. The data show 400,000 to 600,000 clones, roughly 85% seen once. The material sequenced was PBMCs. The receptors were sampled from a woman aged 40 to 55 in good health. Some clones in this sample may be carry-over from other donors' samples.

This clone was counted a few times. The chain combines TRBV28 with TRBJ1-2, with D possibly being TRBD1 (6 bases). This CDR3 contains 13 residues. V was cut by 8 bases and J by 7 bases, with 17 bases left in between. Germline loops: CDR1 MDHEN, CDR2 SYDVKM. The DNA of the CDR3 is TGTGCCAGCTCCAACAGGGACCTCACTGGCTACACCTTC. This gives the protein CASSNRDLTGYTF.

This chain joins TRBV7-2 and TRBJ2-5, with TRBD1 identical over 7 bases. V lost 5 bases and J lost 1; bases outside the gene matches: 4. The germline gives CDR1 SGHTA, CDR2 FQGNSA. The CDR3 contains 14 residues. CDR3 protein: CASSRDSFQETQYF. CDR3 nucleotides: TGTGCCAGCAGCCGGGACAGCTTCCAAGAGACCCAGTACTTC.